These 8 T cell receptor beta chains originate from one sample sequenced in a study of cytomegalovirus exposure and HLA in healthy donors. Use of 60 Vbeta and 13 Jbeta primers characterized the PCR. Here immunoSEQ multiplex PCR was the method, and the copy in TCRdb shows in-frame clones only, minus some. The sample yields 110,000 to 150,000 clones, roughly 80% seen once. Input material: PBMCs. Receptors originate from a man between 35 and 55 years old in good health and CMV-seronegative.

The chain links TRBV30 to TRBJ1-1, with 7 bases lining up with TRBD1. Germline V CDR1 and CDR2: GTSNPN, SVGIG (reference sequence). V was pared by 4 bases and J by 0 bases, with 5 bases of the junction left unmatched. The CDR3 runs 14 residues. The CDR3 loop is CAWTLDRVNTEAFF. The CDR3 coding sequence is TGTGCCTGGACCTTAGACAGGGTGAACACTGAAGCTTTCTTT.

V and J are TRBV4-2 and TRBJ2-7, with 7 nucleotides matching TRBD1. The germline CDR1 and CDR2 sequences are LGHNA and YNFKEQ. There are 14 residues in the CDR3. J was trimmed by 0 bases and V by 5 bases; bases with no gene match: 4. CDR3 nucleotide sequence: TGTGCCAGCAGCAGGGGGACAGACTCCTACGAGCAGTACTTC. This encodes CASSRGTDSYEQYF.

This clone was found a few times. J is TRBJ1-4 and V is TRBV12-1; TRBD1, the D gene given by the table, was not confirmed from the DNA. TRBV12-1 corresponds to a pseudogene. The CDR3 runs 18 residues. CDR3 bases: TGTGCCAGCAGCTTTGTAGGGACAGGGGAGGAGACTAATGAAAAACTGTTTTTT. It translates to CASSFVGTGEETNEKLFF.

The CDR3 is CASSAGQGRFLNYGYTF. The CDR3 nucleotides are TGTGCCAGTAGTGCGGGACAGGGGCGATTTCTTAACTATGGCTACACCTTC. The chain recombines TRBV19 with TRBJ1-2; TRBD1 matches at 10 bases. After removal of 5 bases from V and 1 base from J, the junction contained 10 bases not matched to a gene. The CDR3 has 17 residues. The germline V gene encodes CDR1 LNHDA and CDR2 SQIVND (reference sequence).

This rearrangement joins TRBV11-3 to TRBJ2-1, with D possibly matching TRBD2 (5 bases). Between the trimmed V and J ends, which lost 0 bases and 10 bases, there was a span of 10 bases. The CDR3 covers 13 residues. The V gene's germline CDR1 is SGHNT and CDR2 YENEEA. CDR3 coding DNA: TGTGCCAGCAGCTTAGATCGCTGGAGGGAGCAGTTCTTC. Translating it yields CASSLDRWREQFF.

The chain links TRBV5-4 to TRBJ2-5; a possible D gene is TRBD1 (5 bases). Trimming took off 2 bases at V and 0 bases at J, with 8 bases between the two ends. CDR3 length: 14 residues. CDR1 SGHNT and CDR2 YYREEE come from the germline V gene (reference sequence). CDR3 DNA sequence: TGTGCCAGCAGCTTACAGGAGTACCAAGAGACCCAGTACTTC. Protein sequence: CASSLQEYQETQYF. The full variable domain, completed using reference TRBV5-4 and TRBJ2-5, is ETGVTQSPTHLIKTRGQQVTLRCSSQSGHNTVSWYQQALGQGPQFIFQYYREEENGRGNFPPRFSGLQFPNYSSELNVNALELDDSALYLCASSLQEYQETQYFGPGTRLLVL.

A remark on this clone: Other nucleotide sequences in the sample specify the same CDR3. CDR3 bases: TGTGCCAGCAGCTTAGGAACAGGGGTCGGCTATGGCTACACCTTC. It yields the protein CASSLGTGVGYGYTF. The chain recombines TRBV7-2 with TRBJ1-2; 7 bases fit TRBD1. CDR3 length equals 15 residues. Per germline, CDR1 SGHTA and CDR2 FQGNSA. Unmatched junction bases numbered 6, after V lost 1 base and J lost 4 bases.

This clone turned up a few times. The V gene is TRBV10-2, the J gene TRBJ1-1; D possibly corresponds to TRBD1 (5 bases). V shed 2 bases and J shed 1 base, with 11 bases lying between them. The V gene's germline CDR1 is WSHSY and CDR2 SAAADI. The CDR3 extends over 15 amino acids. Written as DNA, the CDR3 is TGCGCCAGCAGTGAGGAAGGCAGGGAGAACACTGAAGCTTTCTTT. Residues: CASSEEGRENTEAFF.